Presented here are 9 T cell receptor beta chains from one specimen sequenced in a study of Ad26.COV2.S vaccination and SARS-CoV-2 variants. Produced via immunoSEQ multiplex PCR; TCRdb's table is partial and in-frame only. This sample has 350,000 to 450,000 clones, with 92% found just once. The sequencing used peripheral blood, collected after recovery from COVID-19. These receptors were collected from a human donor who had recovered from COVID-19.

The genes are TRBV18 and TRBJ1-3; 8 bases map to TRBD1. The length of the CDR3 is 14 residues. The V segment lost 3 bases and the J segment 2 bases; nucleotides outside the gene matches: 0. CDR1 is KGHSH and CDR2 is LQKENI in the germline V gene. Here the CDR3 DNA reads TGTGCCAGCTCACCGGACAGGGCTGGAAACACCATATATTTT. This translates into CASSPDRAGNTIYF.

J is TRBJ2-1 and V is TRBV29-1; 8 bases map to TRBD2. The CDR3 contains 14 residues. The germline V gene encodes CDR1 SQVTM and CDR2 ANQGSEA. After removal of 1 base from V and 8 bases from J, the junction contained 7 bases not matched to a gene. CDR3 residues: CSVEGSGVLYEQFF. In DNA form, the CDR3 reads TGCAGCGTTGAAGGTAGCGGGGTCCTCTATGAGCAGTTCTTC.

The chain couples TRBV6-5 to TRBJ1-6; D perhaps matches TRBD1 (5 bases). CDR1 is MNHEY and CDR2 is SVGAGI in the germline V gene. The CDR3 sequence is 15 residues long. V was trimmed by 6 bases and J by 7 bases, leaving 16 bases between them. The CDR3 spells CASSLNQGDNSPLHF. For the CDR3, the DNA is TGTGCCAGCAGCCTCAACCAGGGAGACAATTCACCCCTCCACTTT.

This clone has just one count. CDR3 sequence (DNA): TGTGCCAGCAGCCAAGGGAGACGGGGGGGCCAACCCGAACCCTACAATGAGCAGTTCTTC. It translates to CASSQGRRGGQPEPYNEQFF. The chain links TRBV3-1 (or the pseudogene TRBV3-2) to TRBJ2-1, with 8 positions matching TRBD2. This CDR3 has 20 amino acids. The junction had 16 bases not matched to a gene; V was cut back by 1 base and J by 2 bases. Germline assignment: CDR1 LGHDT and CDR2 YNNKEL (reference sequence).

The rearrangement uses TRBV21-1 and TRBJ1-4; TRBD1, the D gene given by the table, was not confirmed from the DNA. TRBV21-1 is described as a pseudogene. The CDR3 length is 14 residues. The CDR3 is CASSKGGGDEKLFF. The CDR3 DNA follows: TGTGCCAGCAGCAAAGGGGGCGGCGACGAAAAACTGTTTTTT.

The J gene is TRBJ1-5, the V gene TRBV7-8, with 7 bases identical to TRBD1. Trimming cost V 7 bases and J 7 bases; bases outside gene matches: 16. This CDR3 has 16 residues. Germline V gene sequence: CDR1 SGHVS, CDR2 FQNEAQ. DNA for the CDR3: TGTGCCAGCACCGCCTCTAACCGACAGGGTATCCAGCCCCAGCATTTT. As protein: CASTASNRQGIQPQHF.

CDR3 in amino acids: CASSKAGGGVYNEQFF. CDR3 nucleotide sequence: TGCGCCAGCAGCAAAGCCGGCGGGGGAGTCTACAATGAGCAGTTCTTC. V is TRBV4-1 and J is TRBJ2-1, with TRBD2 identical over 7 bases. The CDR3 consists of 16 residues. Germline CDR1 is MGHRA and CDR2 is YSYEKL. After removal of 5 bases from V and 3 bases from J, the junction contained 10 bases not matched to a gene.

This clone has just one count. The chain recombines TRBV19 with TRBJ1-1; TRBD1 might be the D (5 bases). CDR1 and CDR2 from the germline V gene are LNHDA and SQIVND (reference sequence). Trimming left V 0 bases short and J 1 base short, with 12 bases between. There are 16 residues in the CDR3. CDR3 sequence (DNA): TGTGCCAGTAGTATAGACGGGGGGGACGCGAACACTGAAGCTTTCTTT. It yields the protein CASSIDGGDANTEAFF.

V is TRBV9 and J is TRBJ2-7; D ambiguous. The CDR3 is 14 amino acids. Germline CDR1 reads SGDLS; CDR2 reads YYNGEE. V was trimmed by 3 bases and J by 3 bases, leaving 13 bases between them. The CDR3 coding sequence is TGTGCCAGCAGCGCGTACTCCCCAGGCTACGAGCAGTACTTC. Its translation is CASSAYSPGYEQYF.